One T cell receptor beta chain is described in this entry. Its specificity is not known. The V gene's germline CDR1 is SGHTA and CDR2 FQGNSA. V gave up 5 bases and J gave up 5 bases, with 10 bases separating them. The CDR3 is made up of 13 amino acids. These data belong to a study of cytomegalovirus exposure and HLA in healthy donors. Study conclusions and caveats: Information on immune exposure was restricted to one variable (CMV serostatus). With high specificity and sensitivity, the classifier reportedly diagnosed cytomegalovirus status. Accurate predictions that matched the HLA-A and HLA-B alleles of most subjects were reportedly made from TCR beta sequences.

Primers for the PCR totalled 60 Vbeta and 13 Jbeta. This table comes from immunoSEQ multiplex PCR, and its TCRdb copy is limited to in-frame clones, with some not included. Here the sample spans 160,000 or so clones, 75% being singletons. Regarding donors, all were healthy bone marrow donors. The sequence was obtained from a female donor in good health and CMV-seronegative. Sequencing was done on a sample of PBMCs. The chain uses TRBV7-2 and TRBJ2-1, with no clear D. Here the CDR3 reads CASSVVRHNEQFF. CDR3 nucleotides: TGTGCCAGCAGCGTGGTGCGGCACAATGAGCAGTTCTTC.